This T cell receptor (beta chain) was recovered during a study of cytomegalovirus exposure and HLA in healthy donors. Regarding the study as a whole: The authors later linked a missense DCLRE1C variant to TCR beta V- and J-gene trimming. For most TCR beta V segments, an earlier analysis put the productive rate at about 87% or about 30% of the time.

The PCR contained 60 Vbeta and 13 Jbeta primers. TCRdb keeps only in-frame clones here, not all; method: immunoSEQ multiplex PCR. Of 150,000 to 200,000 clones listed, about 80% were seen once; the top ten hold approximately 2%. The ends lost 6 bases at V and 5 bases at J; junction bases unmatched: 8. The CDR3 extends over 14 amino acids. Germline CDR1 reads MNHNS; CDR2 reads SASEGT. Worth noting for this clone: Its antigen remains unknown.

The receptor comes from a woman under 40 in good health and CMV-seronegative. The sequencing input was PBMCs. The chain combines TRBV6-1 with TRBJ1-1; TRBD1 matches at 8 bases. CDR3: CASSIGQGRTEAFF. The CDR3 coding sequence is TGTGCCAGCAGCATCGGACAGGGTCGGACTGAAGCTTTCTTT.